The 15 T cell receptor beta chains below were found in one sample sequenced in a study of blood T cell repertoires in COVID-19. Using immunoSEQ multiplex PCR, the repertoire was profiled, and TCRdb retains in-frame clones only, with some absent. The profile covers about 270,000 clones, with approximately 88% appearing a single time and approximately 2.2% taken by the ten largest. Source material: peripheral blood. The receptor source for this set is a man between 50 and 59 years old with acute or convalescent COVID-19.

The V call is TRBV5-1, the J call TRBJ2-2; 10 positions agree with TRBD2. There are 18 residues in the CDR3. CDR1 and CDR2 from the germline V gene are SGHRS and YFSETQ. J lost 3 bases, V lost 0 bases, and 8 bases had no gene match. The CDR3 DNA reads as TGCGCCAGCAGCTTGGGCTGGCTAGCGGGGGCCCACACCGGGGAGCTGTTTTTT. It yields the protein CASSLGWLAGAHTGELFF.

This clone occurred a few times. The chain carries TRBV7-3 and TRBJ1-5; D is unclear. The CDR3 length is 13 residues. V lost 0 bases, J lost 5 bases, and 5 bases lay in between. Germline V gene lookup returns CDR1 SGHTA and CDR2 FQGTGA. CDR3 sequence (DNA): TGTGCCAGCAGCTTAACCAGCGATCAGCCCCAGCATTTT. Protein: CASSLTSDQPQHF.

The chain combines TRBV4-2 with TRBJ2-1, with D unclear. The CDR3 is 14 amino acids. Trimming cost V 0 bases and J 5 bases, with 8 bases left between them. The V gene's germline CDR1 is LGHNA and CDR2 YNFKEQ. The CDR3 loop is CASSQEAVHNEQFF. The CDR3 DNA reads as TGTGCCAGCAGCCAAGAGGCGGTTCACAATGAGCAGTTCTTC.

J is TRBJ2-3 and V is TRBV19; 8 bases fit TRBD1. This CDR3 comprises 15 residues. V lost 5 bases and J lost 4; bases outside the gene matches: 8. Per the germline V gene, CDR1 is LNHDA and CDR2 is SQIVND (reference sequence). The CDR3 here is CASSPRQGWADTQYF. The CDR3 DNA reads TGTGCCAGTAGTCCCCGACAGGGGTGGGCAGATACGCAGTATTTT. The whole variable domain, filled in from reference TRBV19 and TRBJ2-3, reads DGGITQSPKYLFRKEGQNVTLSCEQNLNHDAMYWYRQDPGQGLRLIYYSQIVNDFQKGDIAEGYSVSREKKESFPLTVTSAQKNPTAFYLCASSPRQGWADTQYFGPGTRLTVL.

This clone was observed a handful of times. The chain has TRBV2 and TRBJ1-3, with D perhaps TRBD1 (5 bases). Germline V lookup: CDR1 SNHLY, CDR2 FYNNEI. Between the trimmed V and J ends, which lost 4 bases and 7 bases, there was a span of 11 bases. The CDR3 covers 13 residues. In DNA, the CDR3 is TGTGCCAGCAGTGCACCAGGGTTCAACACCATATATTTT. It specifies CASSAPGFNTIYF.

The chain joins TRBV6-5 to TRBJ1-1; the match to TRBD1 covers 10 bases. V trimming: 2 bases; J trimming: 3 bases; junction bases outside the gene matches: 3. CDR1 is MNHEY and CDR2 is SVGAGI in the germline V gene. This CDR3 region has 15 residues. The CDR3 sequence: CASSYAGTGDTEAFF. CDR3 coding DNA: TGTGCCAGCAGTTACGCCGGGACAGGGGACACTGAAGCTTTCTTT.

This clone was recorded once. The V gene is TRBV5-1, the J gene TRBJ2-3; 12 bases agree with TRBD2. The CDR3 runs 18 residues. Germline assignment: CDR1 SGHRS and CDR2 YFSETQ. The V segment lost 2 bases and the J segment 1 base; nucleotides outside the gene matches: 8. CDR3 DNA: TGCGCCAGCAGCTTACTAGCGGGGGGACTAGCGGGCACAGATACGCAGTATTTT. Translated: CASSLLAGGLAGTDTQYF.

The rearrangement uses TRBV3-1 (or the pseudogene TRBV3-2) and TRBJ2-2, with D tentatively TRBD2 (5 bases). The CDR3 totals 14 residues. The V gene's germline CDR1 is LGHDT and CDR2 YNNKEL (reference sequence). Trimming shortened V by 3 bases and J by 6 bases, and 11 bases separated the two germline ends. The CDR3 DNA sequence: TGTGCCAGCAGCCAGTCTAGCTCTCCCGGGGAGCTGTTTTTT. It is translated as CASSQSSSPGELFF.

This chain connects TRBV6-6 to TRBJ2-7; maybe TRBD2 (5 bases). Germline V gene data show CDR1 as MNHNY and CDR2 as SVGAGI (reference sequence). The V end was cut by 8 bases, the J end by 6 bases, with 8 bases between. The CDR3 spans 10 residues. The CDR3 spells CASLGGEQYF. The CDR3 DNA reads TGTGCCAGCTTAGGAGGCGAGCAGTACTTC.

This clone was counted only a few times. CDR3 bases: TGTGCCATCAGCTCGACAGGCAACTACCAAGAGACCCAGTACTTC. It translates to CAISSTGNYQETQYF. The V gene is TRBV10-3, the J gene TRBJ2-5; a possible D gene is TRBD1 (6 bases). Trimming left V 6 bases short and J 0 bases short, with 14 bases between. This CDR3 has 15 residues. The V gene's germline CDR1 is ENHRY and CDR2 SYGVKD.

The chain links TRBV10-3 to TRBJ2-3; no clear D. This CDR3 spans 13 amino acids. Trimming cost V 9 bases and J 1 base, with 11 bases left between them. In germline, CDR1 is ENHRY, CDR2 SYGVKD. The CDR3 reads CAIAVRGTDTQYF. CDR3 nucleotide sequence: TGTGCCATTGCCGTACGGGGCACAGATACGCAGTATTTT.

The chain links TRBV6-5 to TRBJ1-1, with a weak D call TRBD1 (6 bases). V was trimmed by 2 bases and J by 4 bases, leaving 17 bases between them. CDR1 and CDR2 from the germline V gene are MNHEY and SVGAGI. The CDR3 sequence is 16 residues long. The CDR3 DNA follows: TGTGCCAGCAGTTACACGTCGCAGGGGTTGGGCACTGAAGCTTTCTTT. Translation gives CASSYTSQGLGTEAFF.

The chain recombines TRBV11-3 with TRBJ2-1; 7 positions match TRBD2. The V and J ends lost 5 bases and 0 bases, in that order; junction bases with no gene match: 1. CDR1 SGHNT and CDR2 YENEEA come from the germline V gene. CDR3 length equals 14 residues. The CDR3 protein is CASSPGGSYNEQFF. CDR3 nucleotide sequence: TGTGCCAGCAGCCCGGGGGGCTCCTACAATGAGCAGTTCTTC.

V and J are TRBV29-1 and TRBJ2-3; 7 bases agree with TRBD2. The CDR3 contains 13 residues. Germline assignment: CDR1 SQVTM and CDR2 ANQGSEA. V lost 5 bases to trimming and J lost 3 bases; unmatched junction nucleotides: 5. CDR3 sequence (DNA): TGCAGCGTTTGGACTAGGAGGACAGATACGCAGTATTTT. It translates to CSVWTRRTDTQYF.

The V and J genes are TRBV10-3 and TRBJ1-1; 8 positions agree with TRBD1. Trimming removed 7 bases from V and 4 bases from J; junction bases left unmatched: 5. The CDR3 sequence is 13 residues long. Germline V lookup: CDR1 ENHRY, CDR2 SYGVKD. In nucleotides, the CDR3 is TGTGCCATCACCCTAGACAGGGGCACTGAAGCTTTCTTT. It yields the protein CAITLDRGTEAFF.